This entry lists 12 T cell receptor beta chains sequenced from one sample in a study of blood T cells in healthy people across ages. Then a second PCR, running about 6 to 11 cycles, was carried out with a sample-barcoded 5' primer and a J-beta primer mix. TCRdb reprocessed the 5' RACE reads with MiXCR, giving one entry per CDR3 protein. The sample shows over a million distinct CDR3 sequences, 35% to 45% of them seen only once. Sequencing was carried out using blood. These receptors all come from a young woman in good health.

This clonotype has only a few counts. J is TRBJ1-3 and V is TRBV4-1; D unresolved. Trimming removed 0 bases at V and 0 bases at J, with 6 bases between. The germline V gene encodes CDR1 MGHRA and CDR2 YSYEKL. The CDR3 is 15 residues long. CDR3 sequence: CASSQELHSGNTIYF. The CDR3 bases are TGCGCCAGCAGCCAAGAACTCCACTCTGGAAACACCATATATTTT.

This clonotype was seen a few times. The chain has TRBV7-3 and TRBJ2-1; possible D gene TRBD1, 6 bases. Trimming took off 5 bases at V and 0 bases at J, with 11 bases between the two ends. The CDR3 totals 15 residues. Germline V gene lookup returns CDR1 SGHTA and CDR2 FQGTGA. This chain's CDR3 is CASSGGHSSYNEQFF. CDR3 coding DNA: TGTGCCAGCAGCGGGGGCCATAGCTCCTACAATGAGCAGTTCTTC.

V is TRBV12-3 or TRBV12-4 and J is TRBJ1-2; D unresolved. The V gene lost 3 bases and the J gene lost 2 bases, with 13 bases spanning the gap. This CDR3 has 15 residues. In DNA form, the CDR3 reads TGTGCCAGCAGTTTTAGACAACTCCGCAACTATGGCTACACCTTC. This codes for CASSFRQLRNYGYTF.

The V and J genes are TRBV24-1 and TRBJ2-3; maybe TRBD1 (6 bases). The CDR3 has 15 residues. V was cut by 2 bases and J by 2 bases, with 10 bases left in between. Germline-derived CDR1 and CDR2 are KGHDR and SFDVKD. Written as DNA, the CDR3 is TGTGCCACCAGTGATTATGTGGGGGCCACAGATACGCAGTATTTT. Protein: CATSDYVGATDTQYF.

This clonotype came up a few times. V usage is TRBV12-3 or TRBV12-4 and J usage is TRBJ2-3; D gene uncertain. With 6 bases removed from V and 6 bases from J, the gap between germline ends came to 13 bases. This CDR3 comprises 13 residues. CDR3 residues: CASRRTARDTQYF. The CDR3, as DNA: TGTGCCAGCAGGAGGACGGCCCGCGATACGCAGTATTTT.

This rearrangement joins TRBV6-2 or TRBV6-3 to TRBJ2-5; D gene uncertain. Trimming removed 3 bases at V and 11 bases at J, with 13 bases between. This CDR3 region has 12 residues. Germline V gene sequence: CDR1 MNHEY, CDR2 SVGEGT. CDR3 sequence: CASSYIIGEQYF. The DNA of the CDR3 is TGTGCCAGCAGTTATATTATTGGTGAGCAGTACTTC.

V usage is TRBV6-5 and J usage is TRBJ1-4; 7 bases map to TRBD1. The CDR3 has 14 residues. CDR1 and CDR2 (germline): MNHEY, SVGAGI. J lost 6 bases, V lost 0 bases, and 1 base had no gene match. The CDR3 here is CASSYSTGDEKLFF. CDR3 DNA sequence: TGTGCCAGCAGTTACTCAACAGGGGATGAAAAACTGTTTTTT.

This CDR3 reads CSLRGRGASTDTQYF. Written as DNA, the CDR3 is TGCAGCTTAAGGGGTCGGGGGGCCAGCACAGATACGCAGTATTTT. This chain connects TRBV29-1 to TRBJ2-3, with a tentative D call TRBD2 (7 bases). The germline V gene encodes CDR1 SQVTM and CDR2 ANQGSEA. The CDR3 extends over 15 amino acids. V shed 8 bases and J shed 0 bases, with 18 bases lying between them.

This chain connects TRBV14 to TRBJ2-3, with a tentative D call TRBD2 (7 bases). CDR1 is SGHDN and CDR2 is FVKESK in the germline V gene. Trimming took off 4 bases at V and 4 bases at J, with 15 bases between the two ends. This CDR3 contains 15 residues. The CDR3 DNA sequence: TGTGCCAGCAGCCCCTCGAGAGGGGGGGCAGATACGCAGTATTTT. Translating gives CASSPSRGGADTQYF.

This clonotype was picked up a small number of times. The chain joins TRBV6-8 to TRBJ2-7; D is possibly TRBD1 (6 bases). Matching the DNA end better, TRBJ2-5 makes the J call doubtful. Germline CDR1 is MNHGY and CDR2 is SAAAGT. The CDR3 length is 19 residues. The DNA of the CDR3 is TGTGCCAGCAGTTACTCCCGACTGCAGGGGTCCGGGAAGAAAGAGACCCAGTACTTC. Protein product: CASSYSRLQGSGKKETQYF.

The CDR3 here is CASSLGTASHGQFF. Written as DNA, the CDR3 is TGTGCCAGCAGCCTCGGGACAGCTTCCCATGGGCAGTTCTTC. This rearrangement joins TRBV12-3 or TRBV12-4 to TRBJ2-1, with 7 bases lining up with TRBD1. The V and J ends lost 6 bases and 12 bases, in that order; junction bases with no gene match: 14. This CDR3 has 14 amino acids.

The rearrangement links TRBV15 to TRBJ1-3; no definite D call. V lost 0 bases and J lost 1, with 7 bases in between. The germline gives CDR1 LNHNV, CDR2 YYDKDF (reference sequence). This CDR3 contains 15 residues. The CDR3 reads CATSRDLGSGNTIYF. DNA of the CDR3: TGTGCCACCAGCAGAGATCTAGGTTCTGGAAACACCATATATTTT.